A single sample gave rise to the 7 T cell receptor beta chains below, sequenced in a study of shared clonotypes between healthy human individuals. Clones were sequenced by immunoSEQ multiplex PCR, and TCRdb holds only the in-frame ones, with some missing. The table lists roughly 2,300,000 clones, 85% to 95% of them singletons. Sequencing input: naive CD4+ T cells from PBMCs. Regarding subset: CD45RA+ positively selected. The receptor set was obtained from a man aged 18-30 years in good health. Some clones in this sample may be carry-over from other donors' samples.

The chain employs TRBV6-1 and TRBJ1-2; 7 nucleotides agree with TRBD1. The CDR3 totals 14 residues. The J segment lost 4 bases and the V segment lost 4 bases, leaving 6 bases of the junction unmatched. Germline V gene sequence: CDR1 MNHNS, CDR2 SASEGT. This chain's CDR3 is CASSGGQAVYGYTF. CDR3 DNA sequence: TGTGCCAGCAGTGGTGGACAGGCCGTCTATGGCTACACCTTC.

CDR3 region: CASSSSSGWSGNEQFF. The CDR3 nucleotides read TGCGCCAGCAGCTCTTCTAGCGGGTGGAGCGGAAATGAGCAGTTCTTC. This rearrangement joins TRBV5-1 to TRBJ2-1, with TRBD2 identical over 8 bases. Germline values: CDR1 SGHRS, CDR2 YFSETQ. CDR3 length equals 16 residues. V was clipped by 3 bases and J by 7 bases; unmatched bases: 12.

This chain links TRBV5-1 with TRBJ2-7; D might be TRBD1 or TRBD2, each matching 5 bases. The CDR3 spans 15 residues. Germline V gene lookup returns CDR1 SGHRS and CDR2 YFSETQ. V was shortened by 4 bases and J by 0 bases, with 14 bases between the two germline ends. CDR3 region: CASSEGTASSYEQYF. In DNA, the CDR3 is TGCGCCAGCAGCGAAGGGACCGCTAGCTCCTACGAGCAGTACTTC.

The chain uses TRBV19 and TRBJ2-7; 7 nucleotides match TRBD1. The CDR3 loop spans 13 amino acids. Germline loops: CDR1 LNHDA, CDR2 SQIVND (reference sequence). V gave up 11 bases and J gave up 0 bases; unmatched junction bases: 7. The DNA of the CDR3 is TGTGCCGTGGAGGACAGGACCTCCTACGAGCAGTACTTC. It yields the protein CAVEDRTSYEQYF.

This clone has only a few counts. This sample also contains other DNA sequences that code for the same CDR3. This chain uses TRBV18 with TRBJ1-5; D possibly corresponds to TRBD1 (5 bases). The CDR3 consists of 14 residues. The germline V gene has CDR1 KGHSH and CDR2 LQKENI. V lost 3 bases to trimming and J lost 2 bases, with 8 bases between them. The CDR3 DNA follows: TGTGCCAGCTCACCGGGGCAAGGCAATCAGCCCCAGCATTTT. Protein product: CASSPGQGNQPQHF.

For this clone: This specimen includes other DNA sequences encoding the same CDR3. The CDR3 reads CASSLGSNTGELFF. CDR3 DNA sequence: TGTGCCAGCAGCTTAGGGTCGAACACCGGGGAGCTGTTTTTT. This chain links TRBV7-3 with TRBJ2-2; D remains unclear. Trimming took off 2 bases at V and 0 bases at J, with 4 bases between the two ends. This CDR3 has 14 residues. Germline V gene lookup returns CDR1 SGHTA and CDR2 FQGTGA.

This rearrangement joins TRBV7-3 to TRBJ2-7; tentative D call: TRBD2 (5 bases). Germline assignment: CDR1 SGHTA and CDR2 FQGTGA. This CDR3 has 16 residues. V was shortened by 5 bases and J by 6 bases, with 23 bases between the two germline ends. The DNA for the CDR3 is TGTGCCAGCAGCAGCGGAGGACCCTCAGAGTGGGGCGAGCAGTACTTC. It is translated as CASSSGGPSEWGEQYF.